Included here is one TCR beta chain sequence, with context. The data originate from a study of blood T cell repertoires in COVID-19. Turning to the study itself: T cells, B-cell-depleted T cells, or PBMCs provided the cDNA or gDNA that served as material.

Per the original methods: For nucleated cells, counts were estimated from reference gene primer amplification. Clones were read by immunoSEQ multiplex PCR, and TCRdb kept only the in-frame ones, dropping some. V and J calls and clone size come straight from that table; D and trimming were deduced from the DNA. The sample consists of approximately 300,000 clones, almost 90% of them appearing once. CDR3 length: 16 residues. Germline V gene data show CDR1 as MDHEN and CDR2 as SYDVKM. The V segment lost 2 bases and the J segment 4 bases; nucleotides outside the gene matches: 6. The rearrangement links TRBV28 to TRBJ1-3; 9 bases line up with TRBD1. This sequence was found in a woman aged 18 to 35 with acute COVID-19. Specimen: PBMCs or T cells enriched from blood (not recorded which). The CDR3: CASSLTGTGYGNTIYF. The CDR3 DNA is TGTGCCAGCAGTTTAACCGGGACAGGGTACGGAAACACCATATATTTT.